This T cell receptor beta chain is drawn from a study of OX40 agonist ivuxolimab in advanced cancers. At the level of the study: Patients were given ivuxolimab, an antibody that agonizes OX40 (CD134).

The repertoire was sequenced with immunoSEQ multiplex PCR; TCRdb's copy has only in-frame clones and lacks some. The sample has approximately 68,000 clones, about 90% seen once. J lost 4 bases, V lost 4 bases, and 10 bases had no gene match. The germline gives CDR1 SGHRS, CDR2 YFSETQ. This CDR3 region has 16 residues. Points on this clone: The antigen is not known.

Overall study results and limits: Clonal expansion by week 6 occurred in CD4+ and CD8+ blood T cells (at 0.1 to 3.0 mg/kg). In general, CD8+ T cells held more expanded clones than CD4+ did, on average.

The chain uses TRBV5-1 and TRBJ2-7; 11 bases agree with TRBD1. The sequencing used CD4+ or CD8+ T cells sorted from blood, collected in a trial of the OX40 agonist ivuxolimab. This receptor was obtained from an adult with an advanced solid tumor such as melanoma, head and neck, liver or kidney cancer. DNA for the CDR3: TGCGCCAGCAGCCTCACCGGGACAGGGGGTGGGTACGAGCAGTACTTC. The encoded protein is CASSLTGTGGGYEQYF. Complete variable domain (other parts from reference TRBV5-1 and TRBJ2-7): KAGVTQTPRYLIKTRGQQVTLSCSPISGHRSVSWYQQTPGQGLQFLFEYFSETQRNKGNFPGRFSGRQFSNSRSEMNVSTLELGDSALYLCASSLTGTGGGYEQYFGPGTRLTVT.